This paragraph reports one TCR beta chain. What it recognizes is unknown. These data are taken from a study of radiotherapy plus CTLA-4 blockade in lung cancer. In the study overall: Objective responses were recorded in 15% to 20% of patients, with disease control recorded in 25% to 40%. Study results and limitations: Radiotherapy plus ipilimumab was followed by expansion in blood of tumor-derived TCR clones.

The J segment lost 0 bases and the V segment lost 0 bases, leaving 8 bases of the junction unmatched. The CDR3 has 19 residues. The germline CDR1 and CDR2 sequences are MGHRA and YSYEKL. Method: immunoSEQ multiplex PCR; TCRdb's copy keeps in-frame clones and lacks some. The sample has tens of thousands of clones, approximately 84% seen once; the top ten hold more than 4%. With ipilimumab providing CTLA-4 blockade, focal radiation was administered to patients who had chemo-refractory metastatic non-small-cell lung cancer. Sequencing used peripheral blood, obtained from a patient treated with radiotherapy plus ipilimumab. The chain recombines TRBV4-1 with TRBJ1-5, with TRBD1 matching 10 bases. The TCR originated in a human donor with non-small cell lung cancer whose response to radiotherapy plus ipilimumab could not be evaluated. The chain's CDR3 is CASSQDPRQGAPSNQPQHF. The CDR3 coding sequence is TGCGCCAGCAGCCAAGATCCGAGACAGGGGGCTCCTAGCAATCAGCCCCAGCATTTT.